The following is a TCR beta chain sequence with its context. The sample is drawn from a study of T cell changes during pregnancy in multiple sclerosis. The table came from immunoSEQ multiplex PCR; TCRdb's copy has only in-frame clones and leaves some out. This table holds more than 80,000 clones, about 89% found once. Per the germline V gene, CDR1 is MNHEY and CDR2 is SMNVEV (reference sequence). V gave up 0 bases and J gave up 1 base; unmatched junction bases: 6. The CDR3 is made up of 17 amino acids. The genes are TRBV27 and TRBJ2-4; 7 bases match TRBD1. The specimen was peripheral blood, collected before pregnancy. The sequence was collected from a female donor with multiple sclerosis, enrolled in a pregnancy study. CDR3 sequence (DNA): TGTGCCAGCAGTTTATCGATCAGGGGGTTGGCCAAAAACATTCAGTACTTC. Its translation is CASSLSIRGLAKNIQYF.